A selection of T cell receptor beta chains follows, all from one sample in a study of vaccination effects on CD4 cells after COVID-19. Libraries were prepared by immunoSEQ multiplex PCR; TCRdb keeps only in-frame clonotypes and omits some of them. The sample contains under 35,000 clones, 70% to 85% of which appear only once. Their antigens are not known. Material: CD4+ T cells from PBMCs cultured with a peptide pool, obtained before COVID-19 vaccination. These receptors originate from a human donor who had a prior SARS-CoV-2 infection. CDR3s include the opening cysteine and the closing phenylalanine or tryptophan. A D gene is named only where the DNA matches it firmly. Clone size appears in some rows only: once, few, many, or a class for an expanded clone.

size,J,D,V,DNA,CDR3
.,TRBJ2-1,.,TRBV5-6,TGTGCCAGCAGCTTGTACGGGAGAATCTACAATGAGCAGTTCTTC,CASSLYGRIYNEQFF
.,TRBJ1-1,.,TRBV3-1/TRBV3-2,TGTGCCAGCAGCCAATGGTTGGGGGGGACTGAAGCTTTCTTT,CASSQWLGGTEAFF
.,TRBJ1-2,.,TRBV9,TGTGTCAGCAGCTCATCCGCAGTCGGGTCGAACTATGGCTACACCTTC,CVSSSSAVGSNYGYTF
.,TRBJ2-1,TRBD2,TRBV10-3,TGTGCCATCAGTGAGCGCATGGGGCGGGGAGGGTATTGGTATGAGCAGTTCTTC,CAISERMGRGGYWYEQFF
few,TRBJ1-6,TRBD1,TRBV12-5,TGTGCTAGTGGGATCAGCACAGGGGGCTATAATTCACCCCTCCACTTT,CASGISTGGYNSPLHF
few,TRBJ1-2,TRBD1,TRBV3-1/TRBV3-2,TGTGCCAGCAGCCAACCGGGACAGTCTTACTATGGCTACACCTTC,CASSQPGQSYYGYTF
.,TRBJ2-1,.,TRBV24-1,TGTGCCACCAGTATGCCCGTAAAAGGTGGGTCCTACAATGAGCAGTTCTTC,CATSMPVKGGSYNEQFF
.,TRBJ2-5,TRBD1,TRBV2,TGTGCCAGCACCGACAGGGGGCAAGAGACCCAGTACTTC,CASTDRGQETQYF
.,TRBJ2-2,.,TRBV5-1,TGCGCCAGCACCCGGACCGGGAACACCGGGGAGCTGTTTTTT,CASTRTGNTGELFF
.,TRBJ2-7,.,TRBV18,TGTGCCAGCTCACAGCAAGAGGGGAGCTCCTACGAGCAGTACTTC,CASSQQEGSSYEQYF
.,TRBJ2-1,.,TRBV11-3,TGTGCCAGCAGCTCCCGACAGATCCAATACGGGGAGCAGTTCTTC,CASSSRQIQYGEQFF
.,TRBJ2-7,.,TRBV30,TGTGCCTGGAGAGCGGACAGGGGCAACCTAGCGGGCAGCTCCTACGAGCAGTACTTC,CAWRADRGNLAGSSYEQYF
.,TRBJ1-6,.,TRBV10-2,TGCGCCAGCACCCAAGGGGCTTCACCCCTCCACTTT,CASTQGASPLHF
.,TRBJ2-2,.,TRBV14,TGTGCCAGCAGCCAGAGGCGGCGGTCCCCGGGGGAGCTGTTTTTT,CASSQRRRSPGELFF
few,TRBJ2-7,TRBD1,TRBV7-2,TGTGCCAGCAGCCAGGGGGACGAGCAGTACTTC,CASSQGDEQYF
.,TRBJ2-5,.,TRBV7-9,TGTGCCAGCAGCACAGAGTTACAGGGATACGAGACCCAGTACTTC,CASSTELQGYETQYF
.,TRBJ2-5,TRBD1,TRBV3-1/TRBV3-2,TGTGCCAGCAGCCAAGGGTTAGGGGGCGGCGAGACCCAGTACTTC,CASSQGLGGGETQYF
.,TRBJ2-3,TRBD2,TRBV7-9,TGTGCCAGCAGCTTTTTAGCGGGAGGGCCCACAGATACGCAGTATTTT,CASSFLAGGPTDTQYF
.,TRBJ1-1,.,TRBV12-3/TRBV12-4,TGTGCCAGCAGCAGTCTCGGGGACACTGAAGCTTTCTTT,CASSSLGDTEAFF
.,TRBJ2-3,TRBD1,TRBV2,TGTGCCAGCAGGACAGGGGGAACAGATACGCAGTATTTT,CASRTGGTDTQYF
.,TRBJ2-1,TRBD1,TRBV10-3,TGTGCCATCAGTGAGGCTTGGGGACAGGGGGCGCAGAATGAGCAGTTCTTC,CAISEAWGQGAQNEQFF
.,TRBJ2-3,.,TRBV11-2,TGTGCCAGCAGTCGACCCCTCACAGATACGCAGTATTTT,CASSRPLTDTQYF
.,TRBJ2-5,.,TRBV5-1,TGCGCCAGCAGCTATACCCAAGAGACCCAGTACTTC,CASSYTQETQYF
.,TRBJ1-4,.,TRBV3-1/TRBV3-2,TGTGCCAGCAGCCAGATCTCTAATGAAAAACTGTTTTTT,CASSQISNEKLFF
.,TRBJ2-1,TRBD2,TRBV9,TGTGCCAGCCCGAGCGGGACTAAGAATGAGCAGTTCTTC,CASPSGTKNEQFF
.,TRBJ1-2,.,TRBV7-9,TGTGCCAGCAGCTTAATGGGGACATCTAACTATGGCTACACCTTC,CASSLMGTSNYGYTF
few,TRBJ2-2,.,TRBV7-9,TGTGCCAGCAGCCCGCGGGACTCAGGGCTCACCGGGGAGCTGTTTTTT,CASSPRDSGLTGELFF
.,TRBJ2-1,TRBD2,TRBV2,TGTGCCAGCAGTGGTGCATCTTTTGGGCGGGGGGGCTTTTTGGATGAGCAGTTCTTC,CASSGASFGRGGFLDEQFF
.,TRBJ2-3,TRBD2,TRBV3-1/TRBV3-2,TGTGCCAGCAGCCATCGCGGGAGTGATACGCAGTATTTT,CASSHRGSDTQYF
.,TRBJ2-1,TRBD2,TRBV18,TGTGCCAGCTCACCACGACTAGCGGCTTATGGTGAGCAGTTCTTC,CASSPRLAAYGEQFF
few,TRBJ1-6,.,TRBV7-3,TGTGCCAGCAGCTTGCGGGGAGGTAATTCACCCCTCCACTTT,CASSLRGGNSPLHF
once,TRBJ2-1,.,TRBV7-6,TGTGCCAGCAGCGGATGGGGTTTAGGGGGTTCCTACAATGAGCAGTTCTTC,CASSGWGLGGSYNEQFF
.,TRBJ1-1,.,TRBV5-6,TGTGCCAGCAGCCTCCTTGGGGCCCTGGAAAGAAACACTGAAGCTTTCTTT,CASSLLGALERNTEAFF
once,TRBJ1-6,.,TRBV4-2,TGTGCCAGCAGCCAACCCGACAGCCTCAATTCACCCCTCCACTTT,CASSQPDSLNSPLHF
few,TRBJ2-7,TRBD2,TRBV27,TGTGCCAGCAGACGATATAGCGGGCTCGGCGAGCAGTACTTC,CASRRYSGLGEQYF
.,TRBJ2-2,.,TRBV9,TGTGCCAGCAGCGAGACCGGGACCCAGGGCACCGGGGAGCTGTTTTTT,CASSETGTQGTGELFF
.,TRBJ2-2,TRBD2,TRBV3-1/TRBV3-2,TGTGCCAGCAGCCAAGTGTCACTAGCGGGGAGGGGCGGGGAGCTGTTTTTT,CASSQVSLAGRGGELFF
.,TRBJ2-1,.,TRBV6-6,TGTGCCAGCAATCGAATCGATGAGCAGTTCTTC,CASNRIDEQFF
.,TRBJ2-5,.,TRBV2,TGTGCCAGCAGTGGACAGACCCAAGAGACCCAGTACTTC,CASSGQTQETQYF
.,TRBJ2-5,TRBD2,TRBV5-1,TGCGCCAGCAGCCGAGGTGGTCTAGCGGGGGGGCAACAAGAGACCCAGTACTTC,CASSRGGLAGGQQETQYF
.,TRBJ2-7,TRBD1,TRBV6-5,TGTGCCAGCAGTCAGGGGACAGGGGGAGGCGAGCAGTACTTC,CASSQGTGGGEQYF
few,TRBJ2-3,.,TRBV9,TGTGCCAGCAGCAGGGATACGGGGTTGCGGGGGCAGTATTTT,CASSRDTGLRGQYF
.,TRBJ2-5,.,TRBV11-3,TGTGCCAGCAGCCAATCGGGACTCCCAAAACGGCACTTC,CASSQSGLPKRHF
.,TRBJ2-5,.,TRBV12-3/TRBV12-4,TGTGCCAGCAGTAAGCTAGAGACCCAGTACTTC,CASSKLETQYF
.,TRBJ1-1,TRBD1,TRBV4-1,TGCGCCAGCAGCCCCTGGTGGGGACAGCAGAACACTGAAGCTTTCTTT,CASSPWWGQQNTEAFF
.,TRBJ1-1,TRBD1,TRBV18,TGTGCCAGCTCACCTCCAGGGACATACAGGGGTGAAGCTTTCTTT,CASSPPGTYRGEAFF
once,TRBJ2-2,TRBD2,TRBV7-2,TGTGCCAGCAGCCCACCAGCGGGGGGGCCGGGAACCGGGGAGCTGTTTTTT,CASSPPAGGPGTGELFF
.,TRBJ2-7,.,TRBV5-5,TGTGCCAGCAGCTTCCGTGACGAGCAGTACTTC,CASSFRDEQYF
.,TRBJ1-3,.,TRBV19,TGTGCCAGTAGTGGAGGGGTGAGCCGGTCTGGAAACACCATATATTTT,CASSGGVSRSGNTIYF
.,TRBJ1-6,.,TRBV19,TGTGCCAGTAGCGGCGTGGGTTTGAATTCACCCCTCCACTTT,CASSGVGLNSPLHF
.,TRBJ1-4,.,TRBV4-1,TGCGCCAGCAGCCAAGGGTATGGGGGGGGTGAAAAACTGTTTTTT,CASSQGYGGGEKLFF
.,TRBJ2-3,.,TRBV29-1,TGCAGTTCTAACACAGATACGCAGTATTTT,CSSNTDTQYF
.,TRBJ2-1,TRBD1,TRBV19,TGTGCCAGTAGTACCCCGGACCGGGACAGTGCCTACAATGAGCAGTTCTTC,CASSTPDRDSAYNEQFF
.,TRBJ1-2,.,TRBV29-1,TGCAGCGTTGAGAGATTATACAGGGACAATGGCTACACCTTC,CSVERLYRDNGYTF